What follows are 8 T cell receptor beta chains derived from one specimen sequenced in a study of radiation and T cells in renal cell carcinoma. The time point denotes: blood 2 weeks post-SBRT. This sample's treatment: 15 Gy SBRT to primary tumor, nephrectomy 4 weeks later. Some clones are missing from TCRdb's copy, which holds only in-frame ones; the method was immunoSEQ multiplex PCR. The sample records roughly 130,000 clones, roughly 91% being singletons. The sample was blood, taken from a patient whose treatment included radiotherapy and nephrectomy. The receptors shown here come from a woman aged 70 to 79 with renal cell carcinoma.

The chain joins TRBV23-1 to TRBJ2-7, with 9 bases aligning to TRBD2. TRBV23-1 is designated an ORF whose function remains uncertain. The CDR3 covers 17 residues. Trimming removed 0 bases from V and 3 bases from J; junction bases left unmatched: 9. DNA for the CDR3: TGCGCCAGCAGTCAATCGTTAGGGCGGGGGGGCTTCTACGAGCAGTACTTC. As protein: CASSQSLGRGGFYEQYF.

CDR3: CASSDSPVTGNTGELFF. The CDR3 nucleotides read TGTGCCAGCAGTGACTCCCCGGTAACGGGAAACACCGGGGAGCTGTTTTTT. The chain recombines TRBV6-4 with TRBJ2-2, with D tentatively TRBD2 (5 bases). Germline lookup yields CDR1 MRHNA and CDR2 SNTAGT. V was shortened by 0 bases and J by 2 bases, with 13 bases between the two germline ends. The CDR3 spans 17 residues.

This chain connects TRBV7-2 to TRBJ1-4, with 10 bases fitting TRBD1. The J segment lost 8 bases and the V segment lost 0 bases, leaving 3 bases of the junction unmatched. The CDR3 is 15 amino acids. Germline loops: CDR1 SGHTA, CDR2 FQGNSA. CDR3 region: CASSLAGTGAEKLFF. The CDR3 coding sequence is TGTGCCAGCAGCTTAGCAGGGACAGGGGCAGAAAAACTGTTTTTT.

This chain uses TRBV6-1 with TRBJ1-2; maybe TRBD1 (6 bases). V was cut by 7 bases and J by 7 bases, with 22 bases left in between. In germline, CDR1 is MNHNS, CDR2 SASEGT. The CDR3 loop spans 15 amino acids. In DNA form, the CDR3 reads TGTGCCAGCATCATGGGGCGGGGACAAAGCTCTGGCTACACCTTC. This codes for CASIMGRGQSSGYTF.

The chain combines TRBV11-3 with TRBJ1-1; perhaps TRBD1 as D (5 bases). This CDR3 comprises 17 residues. Germline V gene data show CDR1 as SGHNT and CDR2 as YENEEA. Trimming pared 2 bases from V and 5 bases from J, leaving 21 bases between. CDR3 nucleotides: TGTGCCAGCAGCTTAAAATCTGATTGGGCAGGGACGACTGAAGCTTTCTTT. It is translated as CASSLKSDWAGTTEAFF.

The chain carries TRBV2 and TRBJ1-5, with D possibly being TRBD1 (5 bases). Trimming removed 5 bases at V and 6 bases at J, with 11 bases between. The CDR3 loop spans 13 amino acids. The germline CDR1 and CDR2 sequences are SNHLY and FYNNEI. CDR3 sequence: CASSPRGVQPQHF. CDR3 coding DNA: TGTGCCAGCAGTCCCCGAGGGGTTCAGCCCCAGCATTTT. Supplemented by reference TRBV2 and TRBJ1-5, the full variable domain reads EPEVTQTPSHQVTQMGQEVILRCVPISNHLYFYWYRQILGQKVEFLVSFYNNEISEKSEIFDDQFSVERPDGSNFTLKIRSTKLEDSAMYFCASSPRGVQPQHFGDGTRLSIL.

Comment on this clone: The junction shows a germline mismatch at one end, possibly a read error. The sample holds other DNA sequences that translate to the same CDR3. The J gene is TRBJ2-7, the V gene TRBV15; tentatively, D is TRBD1 or TRBD2 (5 bases each). CDR1 and CDR2 from the germline V gene are LNHNV and YYDKDF (reference sequence). The CDR3 loop spans 14 amino acids. The chain's CDR3 is CATSREGRPYEQYF. The CDR3 DNA reads as TGTGCCACTAGCAGAGAGGGGCGGCCCTACGAGCAGTACTTC.

The chain is built from TRBV28 and TRBJ1-3; D possibly corresponds to TRBD1 (6 bases). V shed 7 bases and J shed 2 bases, with 15 bases lying between them. CDR1 and CDR2 (germline): MDHEN, SYDVKM. The CDR3 length is 15 residues. The CDR3 sequence: CASTRRAGAGNTIYF. CDR3 nucleotide sequence: TGTGCCAGCACCAGGCGGGCAGGGGCTGGAAACACCATATATTTT.